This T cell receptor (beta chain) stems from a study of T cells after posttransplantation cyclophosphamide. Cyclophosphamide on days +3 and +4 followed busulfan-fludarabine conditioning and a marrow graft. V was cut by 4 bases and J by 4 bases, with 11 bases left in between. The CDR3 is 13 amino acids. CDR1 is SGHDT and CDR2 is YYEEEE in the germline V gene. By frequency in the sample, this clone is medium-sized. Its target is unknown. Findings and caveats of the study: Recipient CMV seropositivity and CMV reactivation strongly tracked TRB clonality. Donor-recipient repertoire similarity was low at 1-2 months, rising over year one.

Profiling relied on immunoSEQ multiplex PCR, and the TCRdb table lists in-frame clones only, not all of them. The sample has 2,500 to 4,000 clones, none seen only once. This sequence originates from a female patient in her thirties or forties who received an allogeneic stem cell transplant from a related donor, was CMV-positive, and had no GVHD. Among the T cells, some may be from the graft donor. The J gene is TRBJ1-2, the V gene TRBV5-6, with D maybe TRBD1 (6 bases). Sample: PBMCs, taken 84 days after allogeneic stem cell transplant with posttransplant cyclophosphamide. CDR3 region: CASSRQEIYGYTF. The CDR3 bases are TGTGCCAGCAGCCGACAGGAGATCTATGGCTACACCTTC.